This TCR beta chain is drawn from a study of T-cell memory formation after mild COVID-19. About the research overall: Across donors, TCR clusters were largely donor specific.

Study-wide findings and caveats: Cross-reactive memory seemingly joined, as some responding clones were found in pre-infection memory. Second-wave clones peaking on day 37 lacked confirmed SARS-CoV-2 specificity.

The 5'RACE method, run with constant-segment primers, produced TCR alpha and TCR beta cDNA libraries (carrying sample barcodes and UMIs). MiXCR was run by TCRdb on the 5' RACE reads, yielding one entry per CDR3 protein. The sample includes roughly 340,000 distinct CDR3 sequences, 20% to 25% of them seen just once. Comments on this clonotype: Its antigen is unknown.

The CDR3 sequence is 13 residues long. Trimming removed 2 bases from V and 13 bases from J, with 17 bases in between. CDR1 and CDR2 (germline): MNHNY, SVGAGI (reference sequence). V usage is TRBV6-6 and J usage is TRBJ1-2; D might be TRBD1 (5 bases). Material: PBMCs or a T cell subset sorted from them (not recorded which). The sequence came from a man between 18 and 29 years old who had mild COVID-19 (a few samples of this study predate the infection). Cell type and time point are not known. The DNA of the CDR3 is TGTGCCAGCAGTTACGGGTTTGACAGTCAGGTCACCTTC. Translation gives CASSYGFDSQVTF.